The text below deals with one T cell receptor (beta chain). The data derive from a study of blood T cell repertoires in COVID-19. Study as a whole: Sample material is recorded as cDNA or gDNA derived from T cells, B-cell-depleted T cells, or PBMCs.

Germline-derived CDR1 and CDR2 are MGHRA and YSYEKL. V was pared by 0 bases and J by 4 bases, with 2 bases of the junction left unmatched. The CDR3 extends over 14 amino acids. Measured with immunoSEQ multiplex PCR; TCRdb has only the in-frame clones, and not every one. This table holds fewer than 70,000 clones, roughly 88% found once. The sample comprised peripheral blood. The chain recombines TRBV4-1 with TRBJ2-5, with 7 bases aligning to TRBD1. The source of this sequence is a human donor in a cohort sampled during active COVID-19. The CDR3 loop reads CASSQDNRGETQYF. CDR3 DNA sequence: TGCGCCAGCAGCCAAGATAACAGGGGAGAGACCCAGTACTTC.